This T cell receptor (beta chain) was captured in a study of T cells expressing NK-cell markers. Overall study: The authors sequenced eight donors, of whom seven were HCMV-seropositive and one was seronegative.

This CDR3 comprises 12 residues. Study-level points and caveats: These same clonotypes (in several donors) also led the CD3+CD56-NKG2C+ fraction.

Concerning this clonotype: What it recognizes is unknown.

TCRdb reprocessed the 5' RACE reads and reports one entry per CDR3 protein, with no DNA. Recorded here are approximately 440,000 distinct CDR3 sequences; the top ten clones represent about 1.5%. The TCR originated in a woman in her 50s in good health. The chain combines TRBV12-3 or TRBV12-4 with TRBJ2-7. The specimen sequenced was blood T cells: a sorted CD56 or NKG2C T cell subset, CD4+ or CD8+ T cells, or bulk PBMC T cells (not recorded which). CDR3 residues: CASSNLRNEQYF.